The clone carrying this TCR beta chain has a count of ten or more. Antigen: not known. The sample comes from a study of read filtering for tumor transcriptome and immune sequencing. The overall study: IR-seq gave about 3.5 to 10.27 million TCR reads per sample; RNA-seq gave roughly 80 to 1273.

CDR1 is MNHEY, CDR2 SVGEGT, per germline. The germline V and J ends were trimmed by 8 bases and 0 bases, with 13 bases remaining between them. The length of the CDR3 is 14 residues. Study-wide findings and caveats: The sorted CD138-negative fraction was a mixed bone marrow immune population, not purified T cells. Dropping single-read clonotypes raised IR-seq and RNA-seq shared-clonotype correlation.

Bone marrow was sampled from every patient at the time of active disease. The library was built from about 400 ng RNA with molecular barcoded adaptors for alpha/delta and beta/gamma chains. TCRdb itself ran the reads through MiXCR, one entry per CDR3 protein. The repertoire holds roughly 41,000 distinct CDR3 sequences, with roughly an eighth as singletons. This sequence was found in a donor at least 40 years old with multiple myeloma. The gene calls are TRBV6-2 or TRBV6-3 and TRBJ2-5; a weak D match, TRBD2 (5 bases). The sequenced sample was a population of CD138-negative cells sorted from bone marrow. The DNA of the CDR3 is TGTGCCAGCTGCCTCGGGGATAACCAAGAGACCCAGTACTTC. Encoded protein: CASCLGDNQETQYF.